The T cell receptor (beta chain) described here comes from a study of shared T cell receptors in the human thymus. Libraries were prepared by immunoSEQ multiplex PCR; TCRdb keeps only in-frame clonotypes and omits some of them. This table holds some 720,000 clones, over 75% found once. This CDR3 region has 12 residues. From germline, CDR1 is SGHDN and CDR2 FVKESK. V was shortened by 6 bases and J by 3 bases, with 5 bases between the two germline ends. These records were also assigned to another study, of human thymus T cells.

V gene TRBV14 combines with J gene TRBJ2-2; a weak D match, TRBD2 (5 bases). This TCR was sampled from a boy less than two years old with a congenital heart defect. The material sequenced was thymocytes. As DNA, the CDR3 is TGTGCCAGCAGGCGGGACACCGGGGAGCTGTTTTTT. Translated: CASRRDTGELFF.